This T cell receptor beta chain stems from a study of blood T cell repertoires in COVID-19. Study at large: Specimens from acute and convalescent COVID-19 originated in the United States, Italy and Spain. T cells, B-cell-depleted T cells, or PBMCs provided the cDNA or gDNA that served as material.

Germline CDR1 and CDR2: SQVTM and ANQGSEA. CDR3 length equals 13 residues. With 7 bases removed from V and 0 bases from J, the gap between germline ends came to 9 bases. Authors' methods: Reference gene primer amplification yielded estimated nucleated cell counts. The repertoire was sequenced with immunoSEQ multiplex PCR; TCRdb's copy has only in-frame clones and lacks some. V and J calls and clone size come straight from that table; D and trimming were deduced from the DNA. Found here are roughly 60,000 clones, 75% to 90% of them singletons; the top ten hold under 15%. The sample taken for sequencing was peripheral blood. The clonotype originates from a man aged 80 or over with acute or convalescent COVID-19. The chain joins TRBV29-1 to TRBJ2-2, with TRBD1 as a possible D gene (5 bases). The CDR3 protein is CSGSGTNTGELFF. CDR3 DNA sequence: TGCAGCGGATCAGGGACGAACACCGGGGAGCTGTTTTTT.